The present T cell receptor (beta chain) was sequenced within a study of blood T cells in healthy people across ages. Regarding the study as a whole: The study found TCR beta diversity correlated strongly with naive T cell percentage. Naive CD4+ cells and diversity were both higher in long-lived donors than in aged donors.

In this sample, this clonotype turned up many times. Its antigen is not known. A second PCR of roughly 6 to 12 cycles used a sample-barcoded 5' primer and a J-beta primer mix. Each CDR3 protein gets one entry after TCRdb re-called the 5' RACE reads with MiXCR. The data contain some 700,000 distinct CDR3 sequences, roughly 45% of them seen just once; the ten biggest clones take up roughly 19%. Trimming at V came to 0 bases and at J to 8 bases, leaving 10 bases not matched to a gene. This CDR3 is 17 amino acids long. The germline V gene encodes CDR1 LGHNA and CDR2 YNFKEQ. This sequence was found in a woman aged 55-75 years in good health. The chain couples TRBV4-2 to TRBJ2-1; 10 nucleotides match TRBD2. The sample comprised blood. CDR3 sequence: CASSQDGSGRAKYEQFF. The CDR3 DNA follows: TGTGCCAGCAGCCAAGATGGGAGCGGGAGGGCCAAGTATGAGCAGTTCTTC.